This T cell receptor beta chain was obtained from a study of OX40 agonist ivuxolimab in advanced cancers. About the research overall: Patients undergoing dose escalation presented with hepatocellular carcinoma, melanoma, renal cell or head and neck cancer.

A word on this clone: As yet, its antigen is unknown.

Systemic immunosuppression or a history of autoimmune disease excluded patients. The CDR3 runs to 13 residues. Sequencing was performed with immunoSEQ multiplex PCR; in TCRdb, only in-frame clones are kept and a portion is missing. The sample consists of around 35,000 clones, about 76% of them appearing once. Study-wide findings and caveats: Antigen targets of the expanded peripheral T cells went undetermined.

The sequences come from CD4+ or CD8+ T cells sorted from blood, collected in a trial of the OX40 agonist ivuxolimab. The rearrangement joins TRBV1 to TRBJ2-2; the table's D call, TRBD1, has no DNA check behind it. TRBV1 is marked as a pseudogene. This TCR derives from an adult with an advanced solid tumor such as melanoma, head and neck, liver or kidney cancer. The CDR3 nucleotides read TGCACCAGCGGTAGAGGGGGAGCCGGGGAGCTGTTTTTT. Its translation: CTSGRGGAGELFF.